These 5 T cell receptor beta chains share one sample of origin, sequenced in a study of blood T cell repertoires in COVID-19. Method: immunoSEQ multiplex PCR; TCRdb's copy keeps in-frame clones and lacks some. In the table there are some 390,000 clones, roughly 90% of which are singletons. Sequenced sample: peripheral blood. The receptors shown here come from a woman between 35 and 50 years old with COVID-19, enrolled during active disease.

V and J are TRBV2 and TRBJ2-3, with TRBD2 matching over 10 bases. The germline CDR1 and CDR2 sequences are SNHLY and FYNNEI. J lost 2 bases, V lost 5 bases, and 7 bases had no gene match. This CDR3 has 16 residues. In DNA form, the CDR3 reads TGTGCCAGCAGTCGATCCGGGACTAGCGACACAGATACGCAGTATTTT. It encodes CASSRSGTSDTDTQYF.

This chain connects TRBV7-9 to TRBJ2-7, with 8 bases lining up with TRBD1. Losses at the gene ends were 3 bases for V and 3 bases for J; bases not matched to a gene: 1. This CDR3 spans 13 amino acids. Germline V gene sequence: CDR1 SEHNR, CDR2 FQNEAQ (reference sequence). The CDR3 region has the DNA TGTGCCAGCAGCTTTACAGGGGGCTACGAGCAGTACTTC. Its protein is CASSFTGGYEQYF.

The J gene is TRBJ1-4, the V gene TRBV7-9, with 8 nucleotides matching TRBD1. This CDR3 region has 17 residues. The germline V gene has CDR1 SEHNR and CDR2 FQNEAQ (reference sequence). J lost 5 bases, V lost 5 bases, and 13 bases had no gene match. The CDR3 nucleotides are TGTGCCAGCAGCGGATGGGATACCACAGGGGGGAATGAAAAACTGTTTTTT. Protein sequence: CASSGWDTTGGNEKLFF.

This chain connects TRBV10-3 to TRBJ1-5; the D gene is possibly TRBD1 (6 bases). Germline lookup yields CDR1 ENHRY and CDR2 SYGVKD. The CDR3 has 16 amino acids. The V and J ends lost 3 bases and 3 bases respectively, with 15 bases between them. CDR3 amino acids: CAISDRGGQVNQPQHF. The DNA of the CDR3 is TGTGCCATCAGTGATCGGGGGGGGCAGGTCAATCAGCCCCAGCATTTT.

The chain has TRBV7-8 and TRBJ2-7; D is perhaps TRBD1 (6 bases). V shed 5 bases and J shed 5 bases, with 22 bases lying between them. The germline CDR1 and CDR2 sequences are SGHVS and FQNEAQ. The CDR3 is made up of 16 amino acids. CDR3: CASSLLGVGQSHEQYF. The CDR3 DNA reads TGTGCCAGCAGCCTACTAGGTGTCGGACAGTCCCACGAGCAGTACTTC.